This passage covers 5 T cell receptor beta chains from one sample sequenced in a study of blood T cell repertoires in COVID-19. Clones were read by immunoSEQ multiplex PCR, and TCRdb kept only the in-frame ones, dropping some. The table records some 300,000 clones, around 90% of them present only once. Source material: PBMCs or T cells enriched from blood (not recorded which). The receptors come from a woman aged 25 to 45 who had recovered from COVID-19.

The chain couples TRBV5-1 to TRBJ2-7; D is perhaps TRBD1 (5 bases). Trimming cost V 6 bases and J 0 bases, with 10 bases left between them. This CDR3 region has 13 residues. Germline lookup yields CDR1 SGHRS and CDR2 YFSETQ. DNA for the CDR3: TGCGCCAGCACCCCGACAGACTCCTACGAGCAGTACTTC. Protein product: CASTPTDSYEQYF.

The gene calls are TRBV25-1 and TRBJ2-6; TRBD1 agrees at 9 bases. This CDR3 has 17 amino acids. V trimming: 1 base; J trimming: 3 bases; junction bases outside the gene matches: 4. The germline V gene encodes CDR1 MGHDK and CDR2 SYGVNS. Here the CDR3 DNA reads TGTGCCAGCAGTGAATTAGGGACAGGGAATGGGGCCAACGTCCTGACTTTC. Encoded protein: CASSELGTGNGANVLTF.

This chain joins TRBV3-1 (or the pseudogene TRBV3-2) and TRBJ2-7, with 9 bases aligning to TRBD2. Losses at the gene ends were 2 bases for V and 4 bases for J; bases not matched to a gene: 12. The germline V gene encodes CDR1 LGHDT and CDR2 YNNKEL (reference sequence). CDR3 length equals 17 residues. CDR3 sequence: CASSQPLGGRARYEQYF. In nucleotides, the CDR3 is TGTGCCAGCAGCCAACCGTTAGGCGGGAGGGCCAGGTACGAGCAGTACTTC.

J is TRBJ2-7 and V is TRBV9; D not certain. The germline V gene has CDR1 SGDLS and CDR2 YYNGEE. The CDR3 spans 16 residues. V lost 0 bases to trimming and J lost 2 bases, with 15 bases between them. CDR3 in amino acids: CASSVGVAATPYEQYF. In DNA, the CDR3 is TGTGCCAGCAGCGTAGGTGTGGCCGCCACACCCTACGAGCAGTACTTC.

The J gene is TRBJ2-5, the V gene TRBV29-1, with TRBD1 matching 11 bases. Trimming removed 4 bases from V and 5 bases from J; junction bases left unmatched: 3. CDR1 SQVTM and CDR2 ANQGSEA come from the germline V gene. CDR3 length equals 13 residues. Here the CDR3 DNA reads TGCAGCGTTGGGACAGGGGGCTTGGAGACCCAGTACTTC. Translating gives CSVGTGGLETQYF.